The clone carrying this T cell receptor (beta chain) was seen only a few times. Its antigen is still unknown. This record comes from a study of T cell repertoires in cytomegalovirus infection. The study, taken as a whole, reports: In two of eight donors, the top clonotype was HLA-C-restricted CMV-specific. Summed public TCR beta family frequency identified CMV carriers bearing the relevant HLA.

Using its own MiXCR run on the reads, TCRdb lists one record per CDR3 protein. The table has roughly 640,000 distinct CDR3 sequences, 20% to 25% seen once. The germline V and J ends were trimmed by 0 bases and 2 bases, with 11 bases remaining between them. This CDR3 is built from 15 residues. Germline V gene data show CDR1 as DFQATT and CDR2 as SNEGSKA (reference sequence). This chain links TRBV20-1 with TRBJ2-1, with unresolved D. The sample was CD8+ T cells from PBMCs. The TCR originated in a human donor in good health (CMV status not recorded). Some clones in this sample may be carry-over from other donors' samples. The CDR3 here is CSARERSATYNEQFF. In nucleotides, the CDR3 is TGCAGTGCTAGAGAAAGGAGCGCGACCTACAATGAGCAGTTCTTC.